One sample yielded the 24 T cell receptor beta chains listed below, sequenced in a study of beta chain features in type 1 diabetes. The whole isolated RNA underwent reverse transcription, so sequencing captured expressed TCRB transcripts. Produced via immunoSEQ multiplex PCR; TCRdb's table is partial and in-frame only. In the table there are nearly 250,000 clones, 11% to 15% of which are singletons. The sample comprised naive CD4+ T cells from blood. The origin of the receptors is a woman in her thirties or forties in good health.

This clone was picked up a small number of times. The V and J genes are TRBV5-4 and TRBJ1-5, with TRBD1 matching over 9 bases. The CDR3 loop spans 17 amino acids. Per the germline V gene, CDR1 is SGHNT and CDR2 is YYREEE (reference sequence). The V segment lost 2 bases and the J segment 0 bases; nucleotides outside the gene matches: 6. Written as DNA, the CDR3 is TGTGCCAGCAGCTTACAGGGGGCTATAGATAGCAATCAGCCCCAGCATTTT. Translation: CASSLQGAIDSNQPQHF.

This clone came up a few times. The V and J genes are TRBV5-1 and TRBJ2-2; tentative D call: TRBD1 (6 bases). V was pared by 9 bases and J by 5 bases, with 14 bases between. The CDR3 sequence is 13 residues long. Germline CDR1 is SGHRS and CDR2 is YFSETQ. The CDR3 spells CATAKGETGELFF. The CDR3 region has the DNA TGCGCCACCGCAAAGGGGGAAACCGGGGAGCTGTTTTTT.

This chain's CDR3 is CASRSSGGRDEQFF. Here the CDR3 DNA reads TGCGCCAGCAGATCTAGCGGGGGGCGGGATGAGCAGTTCTTC. The genes are TRBV5-1 and TRBJ2-1; 11 nucleotides line up with TRBD2. J lost 8 bases, V lost 5 bases, and 6 bases had no gene match. The CDR3 covers 14 residues. Germline V gene sequence: CDR1 SGHRS, CDR2 YFSETQ. The full variable domain, completed using reference TRBV5-1 and TRBJ2-1, is KAGVTQTPRYLIKTRGQQVTLSCSPISGHRSVSWYQQTPGQGLQFLFEYFSETQRNKGNFPGRFSGRQFSNSRSEMNVSTLELGDSALYLCASRSSGGRDEQFFGPGTRLTVL.

The chain couples TRBV5-1 to TRBJ2-1, with 11 bases fitting TRBD2. Germline-derived CDR1 and CDR2 are SGHRS and YFSETQ. CDR3 length: 16 residues. The trim removed 4 bases at V and 5 bases at J, leaving 8 bases unmatched. The CDR3 protein is CASSKRTSGSDNEQFF. In DNA form, the CDR3 reads TGCGCCAGCAGCAAACGGACTAGCGGGTCCGACAATGAGCAGTTCTTC.

The J gene is TRBJ2-3, the V gene TRBV9; perhaps TRBD2 as D (6 bases). Germline CDR1 and CDR2: SGDLS and YYNGEE. This CDR3 is built from 15 residues. V was clipped by 0 bases and J by 2 bases, with 10 bases between them. The CDR3: CASSVAAGPTDTQYF. Written as DNA, the CDR3 is TGTGCCAGCAGCGTAGCTGCGGGGCCCACAGATACGCAGTATTTT.

This chain links TRBV29-1 with TRBJ2-7; D is possibly TRBD2 (6 bases). The V end was cut by 7 bases, the J end by 5 bases, with 18 bases between. CDR3 size: 13 residues. Germline V gives CDR1 SQVTM, CDR2 ANQGSEA. CDR3 amino acids: CSAGMLGGNEQYF. Here the CDR3 DNA reads TGCAGCGCCGGGATGCTTGGCGGGAACGAGCAGTACTTC.

This clone has a handful of counts. The CDR3 nucleotides read TGTGCCAGCAGTGATCCTGGTCCACTTCAAGAGACCCAGTACTTC. This encodes CASSDPGPLQETQYF. The chain links TRBV25-1 to TRBJ2-5, with D hard to call. Trimming took off 3 bases at V and 2 bases at J, with 13 bases between the two ends. CDR3 length equals 15 residues. The V gene's germline CDR1 is MGHDK and CDR2 SYGVNS.

The chain links TRBV27 to TRBJ1-1; possibly TRBD1 for D (6 bases). V was clipped by 0 bases and J by 9 bases, with 14 bases between them. In germline, CDR1 is MNHEY, CDR2 SMNVEV (reference sequence). This CDR3 has 14 amino acids. The CDR3 DNA follows: TGTGCCAGCAGTTTATCAGGGGGTCCCCAGCAAGCTTTCTTT. Its translation is CASSLSGGPQQAFF.

This clone was seen more than once but under ten times. The V and J genes are TRBV21-1 and TRBJ1-5. TRBV21-1 represents a pseudogene. The CDR3 contains 17 residues. The CDR3 loop reads CASSKEGREGGNQPQHF. In DNA form, the CDR3 reads TGTGCCAGCAGCAAAGAGGGGCGGGAAGGGGGCAATCAGCCCCAGCATTTT.

This clone turned up a few times. The chain links TRBV5-6 to TRBJ1-4, with D unresolved. This CDR3 spans 15 amino acids. Trimming cost V 0 bases and J 1 base, with 7 bases left between them. Germline-derived CDR1 and CDR2 are SGHDT and YYEEEE. The CDR3 is CASSLAGVTNEKLFF. CDR3 nucleotides: TGTGCCAGCAGCTTGGCCGGGGTAACTAATGAAAAACTGTTTTTT.

This clone came up a few times. This rearrangement joins TRBV9 to TRBJ1-6; 9 positions agree with TRBD1. The CDR3 sequence is 14 residues long. The ends lost 4 bases at V and 9 bases at J; junction bases unmatched: 5. Germline V gives CDR1 SGDLS, CDR2 YYNGEE. CDR3: CASSTDRGGSPLHF. CDR3 DNA sequence: TGTGCCAGCAGCACGGACAGGGGTGGTTCACCCCTCCACTTT. The variable domain in full, completed from reference TRBV9 and TRBJ1-6, reads DSGVTQTPKHLITATGQRVTLRCSPRSGDLSVYWYQQSLDQGLQFLIQYYNGEERAKGNILERFSAQQFPDLHSELNLSSLELGDSALYFCASSTDRGGSPLHFGNGTRLTVT.

This chain uses TRBV6-1 with TRBJ1-6; 7 bases agree with TRBD1. Looked up from germline, CDR1 is MNHNS and CDR2 is SASEGT. The ends lost 6 bases at V and 5 bases at J; junction bases unmatched: 4. The CDR3 loop spans 14 amino acids. The CDR3 sequence: CASSTGQHNSPLHF. The CDR3 DNA sequence: TGTGCCAGCAGCACGGGACAGCATAATTCACCCCTCCACTTT.

This clone was seen more than once but under ten times. V and J are TRBV7-9 and TRBJ1-6, with 7 bases identical to TRBD1. With V trimmed by 4 bases and J by 6 bases, 9 bases remained unmatched. The CDR3 sequence is 16 residues long. Germline V gene lookup returns CDR1 SEHNR and CDR2 FQNEAQ (reference sequence). Here the CDR3 reads CASSSSRAGGNSPLHF. In DNA form, the CDR3 reads TGTGCCAGCAGCTCCTCCAGGGCAGGGGGTAATTCACCCCTCCACTTT.

J is TRBJ1-5 and V is TRBV5-5; weak D call: TRBD1 (6 bases). Trimming removed 1 base from V and 4 bases from J, with 12 bases in between. The CDR3 has 15 amino acids. Germline lookup yields CDR1 SGHKS and CDR2 YYEKEE (reference sequence). In DNA form, the CDR3 reads TGTGCCAGCAGCTTGAACAGGGTGGTAAATCAGCCCCAGCATTTT. This encodes CASSLNRVVNQPQHF.

The genes are TRBV6-5 and TRBJ1-2, with 7 bases that match TRBD1. Germline V gene lookup returns CDR1 MNHEY and CDR2 SVGAGI. The CDR3 length is 13 residues. V shed 5 bases and J 8 bases; nucleotides not matched to a gene: 8. The CDR3: CASSPGQEGGYTF. In DNA form, the CDR3 reads TGTGCCAGCAGTCCAGGACAGGAAGGAGGCTACACCTTC.

The V call is TRBV9, the J call TRBJ1-2, with D tentatively TRBD1 (5 bases). Germline V gene sequence: CDR1 SGDLS, CDR2 YYNGEE. CDR3 length: 14 residues. V dropped 4 bases and J dropped 5 bases, with 15 bases sitting between them. The DNA for the CDR3 is TGTGCCAGCAGCCCGGCGGGACGACCATATGGCTACACCTTC. This gives the protein CASSPAGRPYGYTF.

The table lists this clone with a few counts. V usage is TRBV7-9 and J usage is TRBJ2-1; 7 positions agree with TRBD2. The CDR3 loop spans 16 amino acids. The germline V gene encodes CDR1 SEHNR and CDR2 FQNEAQ (reference sequence). Germline trimming cut 5 bases from V and 6 bases from J; bases unmatched to any gene: 13. This CDR3 is CASSPRGRNLPNEQFF. The CDR3 coding sequence is TGTGCCAGCAGCCCCCGCGGGAGAAATTTACCCAATGAGCAGTTCTTC.

In its sample, this clone was seen a few times. The chain couples TRBV5-1 to TRBJ2-3; perhaps TRBD1 as D (6 bases). V dropped 4 bases and J dropped 0 bases, with 15 bases sitting between them. The CDR3 covers 16 residues. Germline CDR1 reads SGHRS; CDR2 reads YFSETQ. CDR3 coding DNA: TGCGCCAGCAGCCTCTCCGCCAGGGGCAGCACAGATACGCAGTATTTT. Translation gives CASSLSARGSTDTQYF.

This clone has a handful of counts. This chain uses TRBV7-9 with TRBJ1-2, with TRBD1 identical over 7 bases. Germline-derived CDR1 and CDR2 are SEHNR and FQNEAQ (reference sequence). CDR3 length: 14 residues. V lost 11 bases and J lost 2; bases outside the gene matches: 11. CDR3 sequence: CALSGQVGNYGYTF. Here the CDR3 DNA reads TGTGCCTTATCCGGACAGGTTGGAAACTATGGCTACACCTTC.

This clone has more than one count but fewer than ten. The rearrangement joins TRBV6-6 to TRBJ2-1; 13 bases are shared with TRBD2. The CDR3 has 16 residues. The trim removed 4 bases at V and 10 bases at J, leaving 10 bases unmatched. Germline CDR1 MNHNY, CDR2 SVGAGI (reference sequence). CDR3 region: CASSFTSGGAGGEQFF. CDR3 bases: TGTGCCAGCAGTTTCACTAGCGGGGGGGCCGGCGGCGAGCAGTTCTTC.

V gene TRBV9 combines with J gene TRBJ2-5; 8 bases match TRBD2. V lost 2 bases to trimming and J lost 4 bases; unmatched junction nucleotides: 10. Germline lookup yields CDR1 SGDLS and CDR2 YYNGEE. The CDR3 has 16 amino acids. The CDR3 loop reads CASSVAQRGTGETQYF. CDR3 nucleotide sequence: TGTGCCAGCAGCGTCGCCCAGCGGGGGACGGGAGAGACCCAGTACTTC.

V gene TRBV5-4 combines with J gene TRBJ1-5; tentative D call: TRBD1 (5 bases). Germline CDR1 is SGHNT and CDR2 is YYREEE (reference sequence). Trimming took off 5 bases at V and 3 bases at J, with 9 bases between the two ends. The CDR3 runs to 13 residues. The CDR3 region has the DNA TGTGCCAGCAGGGCAGGGCTCAATCAGCCCCAGCATTTT. Translation: CASRAGLNQPQHF.

The chain joins TRBV7-2 to TRBJ2-4; 10 nucleotides match TRBD1. The CDR3 length is 14 residues. V lost 1 base and J lost 7; bases outside the gene matches: 1. Germline V gene sequence: CDR1 SGHTA, CDR2 FQGNSA. The CDR3 protein is CASSLVGQGNIQYF. The CDR3 region has the DNA TGTGCCAGCAGCTTAGTGGGACAGGGGAACATTCAGTACTTC.

The chain has TRBV4-1 and TRBJ2-7; 8 bases match TRBD1. Germline V gene data show CDR1 as MGHRA and CDR2 as YSYEKL. V lost 3 bases to trimming and J lost 2 bases; unmatched junction nucleotides: 9. The CDR3 extends over 16 amino acids. CDR3 protein: CASSHPGQGLTYEQYF. The CDR3 DNA follows: TGCGCCAGCAGCCACCCCGGACAGGGCCTGACCTACGAGCAGTACTTC.